This TCR beta chain was recovered during a study of blood T cell repertoires in COVID-19. Study-wide background: Italy, Spain and the United States were the sources of the convalescent and acute COVID-19 samples. T cells, B-cell-depleted T cells, or PBMCs supplied cDNA or gDNA.

As handled by the study authors: From reference gene primer amplification, estimates of nucleated cell counts were derived. This table comes from immunoSEQ multiplex PCR, and its TCRdb copy is limited to in-frame clones, with some not included. The V and J calls and clone size are taken from that table; D and trimming were inferred from the DNA. Of over 65,000 clones listed, 75% to 90% are singletons. V gave up 4 bases and J gave up 5 bases, with 8 bases separating them. Germline V gene lookup returns CDR1 SGHTA and CDR2 FQGNSA. The CDR3 extends over 12 amino acids. The receptor was derived from a woman aged 40-49 years with active or convalescent COVID-19. The sample was peripheral blood. The gene calls are TRBV7-2 and TRBJ2-5; D remains ambiguous. In nucleotides, the CDR3 is TGTGCCAGCAGCTCATCAGTTGAGACCCAGTACTTC. Amino acids: CASSSSVETQYF.